The 16 T cell receptor beta chains below were found in one sample sequenced in a study of untreated major depressive disorder. Study outcomes and limitations: CD4+ T cells from depressed patients used TRBV05-01 (Vbeta 5.1) more often than controls.

What these receptors recognize is not known. Sequencing used immunoSEQ multiplex PCR; TCRdb keeps in-frame clones, though not all of them. The sample includes about 15,000 clones, about nine tenths of them seen just once. Sequencing was performed on CD4+ T cells from PBMCs. The receptors shown here come from a man in his thirties or forties with major depressive disorder.

V gene TRBV11-2 combines with J gene TRBJ1-6; a weak D match, TRBD1 (5 bases). CDR1 and CDR2 (germline): SGHAT, FQNNGV. The CDR3 totals 13 residues. Trimming shortened V by 1 base and J by 13 bases, and 11 bases separated the two germline ends. CDR3 nucleotide sequence: TGTGCCAGCAGCTTAGTGGGGGAGGCGCCCCTCCACTTT. This codes for CASSLVGEAPLHF.

This chain connects TRBV2 to TRBJ2-5; the D call may be TRBD1 or TRBD2 (5 bases each). Trimming took off 5 bases at V and 9 bases at J, with 16 bases between the two ends. Germline V lookup: CDR1 SNHLY, CDR2 FYNNEI. This CDR3 comprises 13 residues. The CDR3 bases are TGTGCCAGCAGTAGGGACCAAAGAGCGCCCCAGTACTTC. It translates to CASSRDQRAPQYF.

The chain carries TRBV2 and TRBJ2-1, with D unresolved. Germline loops: CDR1 SNHLY, CDR2 FYNNEI. The CDR3 extends over 15 amino acids. V lost 6 bases, J lost 0 bases, and 12 bases lay in between. This CDR3 is CASRDGGRSYNEQFF. The CDR3 DNA reads as TGTGCCAGCAGGGATGGCGGTCGCTCCTACAATGAGCAGTTCTTC.

The chain joins TRBV7-9 to TRBJ1-1; no definite D call. The V gene lost 2 bases and the J gene lost 1 base, with 5 bases spanning the gap. CDR1 SEHNR and CDR2 FQNEAQ come from the germline V gene (reference sequence). The CDR3 sequence is 13 residues long. DNA of the CDR3: TGTGCCAGCAGCTTAAGAGAGAACACTGAAGCTTTCTTT. This sequence encodes CASSLRENTEAFF.

The V and J genes are TRBV14 and TRBJ1-6; a possible D gene is TRBD1 (6 bases). CDR3 length: 16 residues. The germline CDR1 and CDR2 sequences are SGHDN and FVKESK. V lost 4 bases and J lost 10, with 20 bases in between. The CDR3 loop reads CASSLMGGRGRSPLHF. CDR3 DNA sequence: TGTGCCAGCAGCCTTATGGGCGGACGGGGGCGGTCACCCCTCCACTTT.

V is TRBV7-8 and J is TRBJ2-7; TRBD2 matches at 13 bases. The germline gives CDR1 SGHVS, CDR2 FQNEAQ. V shed 5 bases, J shed 2 bases, and the junction held 12 bases outside the gene matches. The CDR3 extends over 18 amino acids. The chain's CDR3 is CASSRGLAGARGTYEQYF. For the CDR3, the DNA is TGTGCCAGCAGCCGCGGACTAGCGGGGGCCCGGGGGACCTACGAGCAGTACTTC.

J is TRBJ1-1 and V is TRBV5-1, with D unclear. The germline gives CDR1 SGHRS, CDR2 YFSETQ. The CDR3 contains 16 residues. V lost 0 bases, J lost 0 bases, and 12 bases lay in between. CDR3 bases: TGCGCCAGCAGCTTGGATGGTACGGCGTTGAACACTGAAGCTTTCTTT. This translates into CASSLDGTALNTEAFF.

CDR3 nucleotides: TGTGCCAGCAGTGCCCCCCTGACAGGCACGAACACCGGGGAGCTGTTTTTT. Translating gives CASSAPLTGTNTGELFF. The chain combines TRBV27 with TRBJ2-2, with a tentative D call TRBD1 (6 bases). V lost 5 bases to trimming and J lost 0 bases, with 16 bases between them. Germline V gene sequence: CDR1 MNHEY, CDR2 SMNVEV (reference sequence). The CDR3 spans 17 residues.

J is TRBJ1-6 and V is TRBV9; D gene uncertain. The CDR3 is 15 residues long. Trimming stripped 0 bases from V and 7 bases from J, with 11 bases between. From germline, CDR1 is SGDLS and CDR2 YYNGEE. This chain's CDR3 is CASSVDSAGNSPLHF. The CDR3 DNA reads as TGTGCCAGCAGCGTAGATTCGGCGGGAAATTCACCCCTCCACTTT.

This CDR3 is CASSLPDRLWTEAFF. The CDR3 DNA follows: TGTGCCAGCTCATTACCGGACAGGTTGTGGACTGAAGCTTTCTTT. V is TRBV18 and J is TRBJ1-1; 7 bases align to TRBD1. Germline CDR1 KGHSH, CDR2 LQKENI. J was trimmed by 5 bases and V by 5 bases; bases with no gene match: 11. The CDR3 runs 15 residues.

The gene calls are TRBV29-1 and TRBJ2-7; 7 bases agree with TRBD1. Germline trimming cut 7 bases from V and 4 bases from J; bases unmatched to any gene: 7. In germline, CDR1 is SQVTM, CDR2 ANQGSEA. The CDR3 has 12 residues. The CDR3 reads CSAANRGYEQYF. CDR3 coding DNA: TGCAGCGCGGCCAACAGGGGATACGAGCAGTACTTC.

The chain links TRBV9 to TRBJ2-1; D ambiguous. Germline values: CDR1 SGDLS, CDR2 YYNGEE. CDR3 size: 13 residues. The V gene lost 0 bases and the J gene lost 9 bases, with 10 bases spanning the gap. The CDR3 DNA is TGTGCCAGCAGCGTAGGCCCCCCGAGTGAGCAGTTCTTC. As protein: CASSVGPPSEQFF.

The chain employs TRBV19 and TRBJ1-5; TRBD1 is a possible D gene (5 bases). The CDR3 covers 16 residues. Germline V CDR1 and CDR2: LNHDA, SQIVND (reference sequence). V was pared by 3 bases and J by 0 bases, with 12 bases between. The CDR3 DNA sequence: TGTGCCAGTAGTATGGGGACGGTATATAGCAATCAGCCCCAGCATTTT. Its protein is CASSMGTVYSNQPQHF. Full variable domain (remainder filled in from reference TRBV19 and TRBJ1-5): DGGITQSPKYLFRKEGQNVTLSCEQNLNHDAMYWYRQDPGQGLRLIYYSQIVNDFQKGDIAEGYSVSREKKESFPLTVTSAQKNPTAFYLCASSMGTVYSNQPQHFGDGTRLSIL.

The chain joins TRBV5-4 to TRBJ2-2; unclear D gene. In germline, CDR1 is SGHNT, CDR2 YYREEE (reference sequence). Trimming cost V 4 bases and J 3 bases, with 10 bases left between them. CDR3 size: 14 residues. The CDR3 sequence: CASSVGSYTGELFF. Here the CDR3 DNA reads TGTGCCAGCAGCGTAGGAAGCTACACCGGGGAGCTGTTTTTT.

The genes are TRBV4-1 and TRBJ2-3; TRBD2 aligns across 11 bases. The CDR3 is 19 residues long. The V gene's germline CDR1 is MGHRA and CDR2 YSYEKL. Trimming took 1 base from V and 5 from J; bases not matched to a gene: 14. The CDR3 sequence is CASSQGLSGGAKAKDTQYF. CDR3 in DNA: TGCGCCAGCAGCCAAGGCCTTAGCGGGGGGGCCAAGGCTAAAGATACGCAGTATTTT.

V is TRBV30 and J is TRBJ2-3; unclear D gene. The CDR3 contains 11 residues. V dropped 5 bases and J dropped 6 bases, with 9 bases sitting between them. Per the germline V gene, CDR1 is GTSNPN and CDR2 is SVGIG (reference sequence). Here the CDR3 DNA reads TGTGCCTGGGCCGAGGTGGATACGCAGTATTTT. The encoded protein is CAWAEVDTQYF.